This passage covers 30 T cell receptor beta chains from one sample sequenced in a study of blood T cell repertoires in COVID-19 (TCRdb year 2020). The library was made by the immunoSEQ multiplex PCR assay. TCRdb took this table from immuneACCESS and kept in-frame rearrangements with V and J called. Such tables lack part of the clones; where checked against another copy, unresolved V genes explain under half of the gap, and the rest is unexplained. In this sample the table shows some 83,000 clones, about 82% of which occur a single time. The ten largest make up roughly 8% of the sample. Material: peripheral blood. Source of these receptors: a man aged 45-65 years with active COVID-19.

This clone was seen once. This rearrangement joins TRBV7-9 to TRBJ2-5, with D perhaps TRBD1 (5 bases). CDR3 length: 13 residues. Deletions cut 3 bases from V and 5 bases from J, with 10 bases between. Germline values: CDR1 SEHNR, CDR2 FQNEAQ (reference sequence). CDR3 nucleotide sequence: TGTGCCAGCAGCTTCATTAGACAGGAGACCCAGTACTTC. It translates to CASSFIRQETQYF.

The chain combines TRBV5-5 with TRBJ2-5, with 7 nucleotides matching TRBD2. The CDR3 consists of 15 residues. With V trimmed by 3 bases and J by 1 base, 6 bases remained unmatched. CDR1 SGHKS and CDR2 YYEKEE come from the germline V gene (reference sequence). The DNA of the CDR3 is TGTGCCAGCAGCTCCTGGGGGGGTTCCCAAGAGACCCAGTACTTC. Amino acids: CASSSWGGSQETQYF.

The chain links TRBV6-6 to TRBJ2-3, with a weak D call TRBD2 (5 bases). The CDR3 is 13 residues long. V was clipped by 0 bases and J by 9 bases, with 10 bases between them. Germline V lookup: CDR1 MNHNY, CDR2 SVGAGI (reference sequence). The CDR3 protein is CASSYSPTGTQYF. In DNA form, the CDR3 reads TGTGCCAGCAGTTACTCCCCCACGGGAACGCAGTATTTT.

V is TRBV19 and J is TRBJ2-2, with 9 positions matching TRBD1. Looked up from germline, CDR1 is LNHDA and CDR2 is SQIVND (reference sequence). The CDR3 is 15 residues long. V lost 4 bases, J lost 6 bases, and 6 bases stayed unmatched. The DNA of the CDR3 is TGTGCCAGTAGTACGGACAGGGGAGCCGCCGGGGAGCTGTTTTTT. Translation gives CASSTDRGAAGELFF.

The CDR3 loop is CASSLGGSIASTDTQYF. In DNA, the CDR3 is TGTGCCAGCAGCTTAGGAGGATCGATAGCGAGCACAGATACGCAGTATTTT. The rearrangement uses TRBV11-2 and TRBJ2-3, with D possibly being TRBD2 (5 bases). The CDR3 consists of 17 residues. Trimming shortened V by 1 base and J by 0 bases, and 14 bases separated the two germline ends. Germline loops: CDR1 SGHAT, CDR2 FQNNGV.

This chain connects TRBV3-1 (or the pseudogene TRBV3-2) to TRBJ1-1; D may be TRBD1 (5 bases). Germline CDR1 is LGHDT and CDR2 is YNNKEL (reference sequence). The V end was cut by 4 bases, the J end by 3 bases, with 15 bases between. CDR3 length equals 15 residues. CDR3 bases: TGTGCCAGCAGCCTGGGCAGGGATATCTACACTGAAGCTTTCTTT. Protein product: CASSLGRDIYTEAFF.

This chain uses TRBV5-1 with TRBJ1-5; D call uncertain. Trimming left V 0 bases short and J 3 bases short, with 16 bases between. The CDR3 loop spans 17 amino acids. Germline CDR1 is SGHRS and CDR2 is YFSETQ. The CDR3, as DNA: TGCGCCAGCAGCTTGGGGAGGGATTTCCGTTCCAATCAGCCCCAGCATTTT. It encodes CASSLGRDFRSNQPQHF.

The chain joins TRBV6-5 to TRBJ2-7; D perhaps matches TRBD1 (5 bases). The CDR3 has 15 residues. The germline V and J ends were trimmed by 2 bases and 0 bases, with 11 bases remaining between them. Germline CDR1 MNHEY, CDR2 SVGAGI. DNA of the CDR3: TGTGCCAGCAGTTACCCAGGACAAGGCTCCTACGAGCAGTACTTC. Protein: CASSYPGQGSYEQYF.

The J gene is TRBJ2-1, the V gene TRBV5-4; D possibly corresponds to TRBD2 (7 bases). The germline V and J ends were trimmed by 0 bases and 5 bases, with 18 bases remaining between them. Germline V CDR1 and CDR2: SGHNT, YYREEE (reference sequence). This CDR3 has 17 amino acids. DNA for the CDR3: TGTGCCAGCAGCTTGGTAGAGTTAGGGGGGGCGAACAATGAGCAGTTCTTC. Translating gives CASSLVELGGANNEQFF.

CDR3 region: CASSVDRGGETQYF. The CDR3 nucleotides are TGTGCCAGCAGCGTAGACAGGGGAGGAGAGACCCAGTACTTC. The V gene is TRBV9, the J gene TRBJ2-5; a weak D match, TRBD1 (7 bases). V lost 0 bases, J lost 4 bases, and 10 bases lay in between. This CDR3 is 14 amino acids long. Germline CDR1 SGDLS, CDR2 YYNGEE.

The V and J genes are TRBV5-1 and TRBJ1-1; D gene unclear. The V gene lost 3 bases and the J gene lost 8 bases, with 14 bases spanning the gap. CDR3 length equals 13 residues. From germline, CDR1 is SGHRS and CDR2 YFSETQ. CDR3 protein: CASSSGDGREAFF. The DNA of the CDR3 is TGCGCCAGCAGCTCGGGTGACGGCCGAGAAGCTTTCTTT.

The chain employs TRBV4-1 and TRBJ1-5, with TRBD1 matching over 7 bases. The V and J ends lost 0 bases and 4 bases, in that order; junction bases with no gene match: 0. Germline CDR1 MGHRA, CDR2 YSYEKL. CDR3 length equals 14 residues. The CDR3 loop is CASSQEQGNQPQHF. The CDR3 DNA follows: TGCGCCAGCAGCCAAGAACAGGGGAATCAGCCCCAGCATTTT.

This chain links TRBV28 with TRBJ2-7; TRBD1 aligns across 9 bases. Germline lookup yields CDR1 MDHEN and CDR2 SYDVKM. The length of the CDR3 is 16 residues. Unmatched junction bases numbered 6, after V lost 1 base and J lost 2 bases. The CDR3: CASSLLPGQGTYEQYF. Here the CDR3 DNA reads TGTGCCAGCAGTTTATTACCGGGACAGGGAACCTACGAGCAGTACTTC.

This clone was observed once. The gene calls are TRBV21-1 and TRBJ2-1; TRBD1 is the table's D call, not checked against the DNA. TRBV21-1 is flagged as a pseudogene. The CDR3 length is 16 residues. CDR3 in DNA: TGTGCCAGCAGCAACCCTTGGACAGACTCCTACAATGAGCAGTTCTTC. Encoded protein: CASSNPWTDSYNEQFF.

V usage is TRBV14 and J usage is TRBJ1-1; D gene unclear. Trimming took off 4 bases at V and 1 base at J, with 7 bases between the two ends. Germline values: CDR1 SGHDN, CDR2 FVKESK. The CDR3 contains 13 residues. Here the CDR3 DNA reads TGTGCCAGCAGCCTTTTCAGGAACACTGAAGCTTTCTTT. Protein: CASSLFRNTEAFF.

J is TRBJ2-5 and V is TRBV2; D ambiguous. CDR1 is SNHLY and CDR2 is FYNNEI in the germline V gene. V lost 3 bases and J lost 6, with 11 bases in between. The CDR3 is made up of 13 amino acids. For the CDR3, the DNA is TGTGCCAGCAGTGACTTGGGCATGCAGACCCAGTACTTC. This gives the protein CASSDLGMQTQYF.

The chain links TRBV27 to TRBJ1-3; D is ambiguous. The CDR3 loop spans 17 amino acids. Germline assignment: CDR1 MNHEY and CDR2 SMNVEV (reference sequence). Trimming removed 2 bases at V and 0 bases at J, with 14 bases between. CDR3 in DNA: TGTGCCAGCAGTTTAATGGGAGGCGGGTTCTCTGGAAACACCATATATTTT. It is translated as CASSLMGGGFSGNTIYF.

The V call is TRBV6-6, the J call TRBJ2-1; 9 bases agree with TRBD1. Germline V gives CDR1 MNHNY, CDR2 SVGAGI (reference sequence). The V and J ends lost 3 bases and 6 bases, in that order; junction bases with no gene match: 6. The CDR3 covers 15 residues. DNA for the CDR3: TGTGCCAGCAGTTATACGGGACAGGGAGGCAATGAGCAGTTCTTC. This codes for CASSYTGQGGNEQFF.

This rearrangement joins TRBV7-9 to TRBJ2-3; tentatively, D is TRBD2 (6 bases). This CDR3 comprises 14 residues. The V gene lost 5 bases and the J gene lost 2 bases, with 11 bases spanning the gap. Germline V gene data show CDR1 as SEHNR and CDR2 as FQNEAQ (reference sequence). DNA of the CDR3: TGTGCCAGCAGCAATGGAGGGGACACAGATACGCAGTATTTT. This translates into CASSNGGDTDTQYF.

The J gene is TRBJ1-3, the V gene TRBV6-4, with no clear D. Trimming left V 0 bases short and J 2 bases short, with 8 bases between. Per the germline V gene, CDR1 is MRHNA and CDR2 is SNTAGT. This CDR3 has 15 amino acids. The CDR3 DNA is TGTGCCAGCAGTGACTCCGGGGAAACTGGAAACACCATATATTTT. It specifies CASSDSGETGNTIYF.

V is TRBV7-2 and J is TRBJ2-1; 7 nucleotides line up with TRBD2. Germline values: CDR1 SGHTA, CDR2 FQGNSA. This CDR3 is 15 amino acids long. The junction had 5 bases not matched to a gene; V was cut back by 6 bases and J by 0 bases. The CDR3: CASRPGGSSYNEQFF. In DNA, the CDR3 is TGTGCCAGCAGACCGGGCGGGAGCTCCTACAATGAGCAGTTCTTC.

This clone showed up just a few times. This chain links TRBV14 with TRBJ1-1; TRBD1 aligns across 9 bases. Germline-derived CDR1 and CDR2 are SGHDN and FVKESK. The CDR3 is 17 residues long. V shed 1 base and J 2 bases; nucleotides not matched to a gene: 8. CDR3 region: CASSQVGQGSGNTEAFF. DNA for the CDR3: TGTGCCAGCAGCCAAGTGGGACAGGGCTCCGGAAACACTGAAGCTTTCTTT.

The chain carries TRBV27 and TRBJ2-3, with 11 nucleotides matching TRBD2. Trimming cost V 6 bases and J 4 bases; bases outside gene matches: 15. Germline CDR1 is MNHEY and CDR2 is SMNVEV (reference sequence). There are 18 residues in the CDR3. The CDR3 DNA follows: TGTGCCAGCAGCCCCACCCCGGGACTAGCGGCCGGGTCAGATACGCAGTATTTT. Its translation: CASSPTPGLAAGSDTQYF.

V and J are TRBV18 and TRBJ2-5; D perhaps matches TRBD2 (6 bases). V shed 5 bases and J shed 4 bases, with 17 bases lying between them. The germline gives CDR1 KGHSH, CDR2 LQKENI. The CDR3 is 15 amino acids. The CDR3: CASSGGLSMIETQYF. For the CDR3, the DNA is TGTGCCAGCTCAGGGGGACTGTCGATGATAGAGACCCAGTACTTC.

This chain joins TRBV11-3 and TRBJ2-3; the match to TRBD2 covers 8 bases. The V gene end was trimmed by 6 bases and the J gene end by 5 bases; junction bases not matched to a gene: 7. This CDR3 is 14 amino acids long. The germline gives CDR1 SGHNT, CDR2 YENEEA. As DNA, the CDR3 is TGTGCCAGCAGGGCCGGGAGGGTTGTAGATACGCAGTATTTT. This gives the protein CASRAGRVVDTQYF.

This chain links TRBV5-1 with TRBJ2-7; 7 bases are a match to TRBD1. Losses at the gene ends were 0 bases for V and 4 bases for J; bases not matched to a gene: 7. This CDR3 comprises 15 residues. The germline V gene has CDR1 SGHRS and CDR2 YFSETQ. The CDR3 DNA is TGCGCCAGCAGCTTGGCCGGTAGACAGGGATACGAGCAGTACTTC. It encodes CASSLAGRQGYEQYF.

This clone appeared once. The gene calls are TRBV7-2 and TRBJ2-1; D perhaps matches TRBD2 (5 bases). Trimming pared 4 bases from V and 5 bases from J, leaving 12 bases between. The CDR3 runs to 14 residues. Germline CDR1 and CDR2: SGHTA and FQGNSA. The CDR3 sequence: CASSSAPGNNEQFF. The CDR3 DNA follows: TGTGCCAGCAGCTCAGCCCCGGGGAACAATGAGCAGTTCTTC.

This chain joins TRBV6-5 and TRBJ2-7, with TRBD1 matching 7 bases. This CDR3 has 12 amino acids. Germline V lookup: CDR1 MNHEY, CDR2 SVGAGI. V was clipped by 8 bases and J by 3 bases; unmatched bases: 4. The CDR3 bases are TGTGCCAGCTACCGGGACAGCTACGAGCAGTACTTC. Its translation: CASYRDSYEQYF.

The DNA for the CDR3 is TGCGCCAGCAGCCAAGAATTCCCTAGCGGTGTCTACAATGAGCAGTTCTTC. It codes for CASSQEFPSGVYNEQFF. The chain couples TRBV4-3 to TRBJ2-1, with 7 bases identical to TRBD2. Germline V gene sequence: CDR1 LGHNA, CDR2 YSLEER. The CDR3 has 17 residues. After removal of 0 bases from V and 3 bases from J, the junction contained 8 bases not matched to a gene.

CDR3 loop: CASSSQGGSGELFF. DNA of the CDR3: TGTGCCAGCAGTTCGCAGGGGGGATCCGGGGAGCTGTTTTTT. J is TRBJ2-2 and V is TRBV27; possible D gene TRBD1, 7 bases. The CDR3 spans 14 residues. Trimming removed 4 bases at V and 6 bases at J, with 12 bases between. Germline CDR1 and CDR2: MNHEY and SMNVEV (reference sequence).